This TCR beta chain was recovered during a study of blood T cell repertoires in COVID-19. Study as a whole: Specimens from acute and convalescent COVID-19 originated in the United States, Italy and Spain. Sample material is recorded as cDNA or gDNA derived from T cells, B-cell-depleted T cells, or PBMCs.

This clone was observed a single time. Original processing methods: Estimates of nucleated cell counts were drawn from the amplification of reference gene primers. The table came from immunoSEQ multiplex PCR; TCRdb's copy has only in-frame clones and leaves some out. The DNA gave D and trimming, while V, J and clone size come from that table. The table records 250,000 to 300,000 clones, about 89% of them present only once. Germline-derived CDR1 and CDR2 are SGHAT and FQNNGV. The CDR3 extends over 14 amino acids. V was cut by 2 bases and J by 0 bases, with 8 bases left in between. The sample was peripheral blood. The chain combines TRBV11-2 with TRBJ2-7; D unresolved. The TCR comes from a man between 35 and 55 years old with acute or convalescent COVID-19. CDR3 sequence (DNA): TGTGCCAGCAGCTTATCTCTCAGCTCCTACGAGCAGTACTTC. This translates into CASSLSLSSYEQYF.